This TCR beta chain was captured by sequencing in a study of beta chain features in type 1 diabetes. Study-wide context: The number of sorted cells examined across all samples was around 110 million. The study's findings and limits: There was a possibility that cDNA sequencing over-represented cells with high TCR expression.

With regard to this clone: Antigen unknown.

Investigators reverse transcribed all isolated RNA, so they sequenced expressed TCRB transcripts. Using immunoSEQ multiplex PCR, the repertoire was profiled, and TCRdb retains in-frame clones only, with some absent. The sample has 35,000 or so clones, 50% to 75% seen once. Germline loops: CDR1 SGDLS, CDR2 YYNGEE. This CDR3 spans 13 amino acids. V lost 0 bases and J lost 8, with 8 bases in between. The chain carries TRBV9 and TRBJ2-2; no reliable D call. The clonotype was recovered from a woman aged 25 to 39 in good health. The sample taken for sequencing was Tregs from blood. CDR3 bases: TGTGCCAGCAGCGTAGGACTGCTAGGGGAGCTGTTTTTT. Its translation is CASSVGLLGELFF.